This T cell receptor (beta chain) is drawn from a study of cytomegalovirus exposure and HLA in healthy donors. The CDR3 runs to 16 residues. V dropped 2 bases and J dropped 5; count of bases not matched to a gene: 12. Germline loops: CDR1 KGHSH, CDR2 LQKENI. Broader study findings: TCR sequences were mostly rare, though some public TCRs occurred in many donors.

As concerns this clone: Its target is not known.

This table comes from immunoSEQ multiplex PCR, and its TCRdb copy is limited to in-frame clones, with some not included. This repertoire shows some 130,000 clones, approximately 92% found once; its top ten account for more than 0.95%. This TCR derives from a woman aged 18-29 years in good health and CMV-seronegative. The sequenced material came from PBMCs. This chain uses TRBV18 with TRBJ2-7, with 7 bases aligning to TRBD2. CDR3 amino acids: CASSPAMGPGGNEQYF. The CDR3 region has the DNA TGTGCCAGCTCACCAGCTATGGGACCCGGGGGGAACGAGCAGTACTTC. The variable domain in full, completed from reference TRBV18 and TRBJ2-7, reads NAGVMQNPRHLVRRRGQEARLRCSPMKGHSHVYWYRQLPEEGLKFMVYLQKENIIDESGMPKERFSAEFPKEGPSILRIQQVVRGDSAAYFCASSPAMGPGGNEQYFGPGTRLTVT.